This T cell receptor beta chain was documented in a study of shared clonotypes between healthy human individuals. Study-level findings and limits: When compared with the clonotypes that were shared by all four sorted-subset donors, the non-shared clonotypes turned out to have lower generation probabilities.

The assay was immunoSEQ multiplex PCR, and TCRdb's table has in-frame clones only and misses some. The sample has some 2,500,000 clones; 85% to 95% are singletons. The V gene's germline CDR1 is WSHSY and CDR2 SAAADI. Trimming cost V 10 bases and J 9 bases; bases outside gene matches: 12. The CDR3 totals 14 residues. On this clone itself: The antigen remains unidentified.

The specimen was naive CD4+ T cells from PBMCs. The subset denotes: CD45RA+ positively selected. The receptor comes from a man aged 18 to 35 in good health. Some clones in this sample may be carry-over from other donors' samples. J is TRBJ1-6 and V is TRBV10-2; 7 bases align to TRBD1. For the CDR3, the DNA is TGCGCCACCTCGGGGACAGCGGCGGGTTCACCCCTCCACTTT. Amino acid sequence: CATSGTAAGSPLHF.